The rows below give T cell receptor beta chains drawn from one sample of a study of T cell responses to AZD1222 COVID-19 vaccine. Here immunoSEQ multiplex PCR was the method, and the copy in TCRdb shows in-frame clones only, minus some. The table has about 83,000 clones, approximately 90% seen once. Specimen: peripheral blood, collected on day 0 of MenACWY control vaccination. The source is an adult in good health. CDR3s include the opening cysteine and the closing phenylalanine or tryptophan. The order of the fields is J gene, CDR3 length, D gene, clone size, V gene, CDR3 protein, CDR3 DNA. D genes are given only for firm matches. Size tells how often a clone was seen (once, few, many) or the class of an expanded clone, and some rows leave it out.

j_gene: TRBJ1-1; len: 13; d_gene: TRBD1; abundance: NA; v_gene: TRBV28; CDR3aa: CASSPGGIGGAFF; CDR3nt: TGTGCCAGCAGTCCAGGGGGGATCGGGGGAGCTTTCTTT
j_gene: TRBJ2-2; len: 16; d_gene: NA; abundance: NA; v_gene: TRBV5-4; CDR3aa: CASSKMDRANTGELFF; CDR3nt: TGTGCCAGCAGCAAAATGGACAGAGCGAACACCGGGGAGCTGTTTTTT
j_gene: TRBJ1-3; len: 16; d_gene: NA; abundance: NA; v_gene: TRBV4-3; CDR3aa: CASSLSDSVSGNTIYF; CDR3nt: TGCGCCAGCAGCCTATCTGACAGCGTCTCTGGAAACACCATATATTTT
j_gene: TRBJ1-2; len: 13; d_gene: NA; abundance: NA; v_gene: TRBV4-3; CDR3aa: CASSQDKGRGYTF; CDR3nt: TGCGCCAGCAGCCAAGATAAGGGTCGTGGCTACACCTTC
j_gene: TRBJ1-1; len: 12; d_gene: NA; abundance: NA; v_gene: TRBV29-1; CDR3aa: CSVVFLATEAFF; CDR3nt: TGCAGCGTTGTGTTCTTGGCCACTGAAGCTTTCTTT
j_gene: TRBJ1-5; len: 15; d_gene: NA; abundance: NA; v_gene: TRBV5-5; CDR3aa: CASSWGIGGNQPQHF; CDR3nt: TGTGCCAGCAGCTGGGGGATTGGGGGCAATCAGCCCCAGCATTTT
j_gene: TRBJ2-7; len: 16; d_gene: NA; abundance: NA; v_gene: TRBV14; CDR3aa: CASSQTSGLGVYEQYF; CDR3nt: TGTGCCAGCAGCCAAACTTCAGGCCTCGGGGTCTACGAGCAGTACTTC
j_gene: TRBJ1-4; len: 15; d_gene: TRBD1; abundance: few; v_gene: TRBV5-6; CDR3aa: CASSIQQGMGEKLFF; CDR3nt: TGTGCCAGCAGCATCCAACAGGGGATGGGGGAAAAACTGTTTTTT
j_gene: TRBJ1-5; len: 14; d_gene: NA; abundance: NA; v_gene: TRBV28; CDR3aa: CASSLGGYDQPQHF; CDR3nt: TGTGCCAGCAGTCTCGGCGGGTACGATCAGCCCCAGCATTTT
j_gene: TRBJ1-1; len: 13; d_gene: NA; abundance: NA; v_gene: TRBV3-1/TRBV3-2; CDR3aa: CASSRYMNTEAFF; CDR3nt: TGTGCCAGCAGCCGTTACATGAACACTGAAGCTTTCTTT
j_gene: TRBJ1-1; len: 12; d_gene: NA; abundance: NA; v_gene: TRBV6-5; CDR3aa: CASIPATTEAFF; CDR3nt: TGTGCCAGCATCCCGGCGACGACTGAAGCTTTCTTT
j_gene: TRBJ1-6; len: 12; d_gene: NA; abundance: NA; v_gene: TRBV5-4; CDR3aa: CASSLTGVPLHF; CDR3nt: TGTGCCAGCAGTTTGACAGGCGTACCCCTCCACTTT
j_gene: TRBJ1-5; len: 14; d_gene: NA; abundance: NA; v_gene: TRBV30; CDR3aa: CAWGPAISNQPQHF; CDR3nt: TGTGCCTGGGGCCCCGCGATAAGCAATCAGCCCCAGCATTTT
j_gene: TRBJ1-5; len: 14; d_gene: NA; abundance: NA; v_gene: TRBV21-1; CDR3aa: CASSKSPRVRPQHF; CDR3nt: TGTGCCAGCAGCAAATCCCCGAGAGTGCGGCCCCAGCATTTT
j_gene: TRBJ1-2; len: 14; d_gene: TRBD1; abundance: NA; v_gene: TRBV20-1; CDR3aa: CSASSDRGRRGYTF; CDR3nt: TGCAGTGCTAGTTCGGACAGGGGGCGTCGGGGCTACACCTTC
j_gene: TRBJ2-3; len: 15; d_gene: TRBD1; abundance: NA; v_gene: TRBV10-3; CDR3aa: CAISESQGARDTQYF; CDR3nt: TGTGCCATCAGTGAGTCACAGGGGGCGAGGGATACGCAGTATTTT
j_gene: TRBJ1-6; len: 14; d_gene: TRBD1; abundance: NA; v_gene: TRBV7-9; CDR3aa: CASSRGQGYSPLHF; CDR3nt: TGTGCCAGCAGTCGTGGACAGGGCTATTCACCCCTCCACTTT
j_gene: TRBJ2-3; len: 15; d_gene: TRBD2; abundance: NA; v_gene: TRBV7-9; CDR3aa: CASLEGTSSTDTQYF; CDR3nt: TGTGCCAGCCTAGAGGGGACTAGCTCTACAGATACGCAGTATTTT
j_gene: TRBJ2-1; len: 13; d_gene: NA; abundance: NA; v_gene: TRBV15; CDR3aa: CATSRDTGVEQFF; CDR3nt: TGTGCCACCAGCAGAGATACGGGGGTTGAGCAGTTCTTC
j_gene: TRBJ1-5; len: 16; d_gene: TRBD1; abundance: NA; v_gene: TRBV10-3; CDR3aa: CAISDREGGESQPQHF; CDR3nt: TGTGCCATCAGCGACAGGGAAGGGGGCGAATCTCAGCCCCAGCATTTT
j_gene: TRBJ2-7; len: 17; d_gene: NA; abundance: NA; v_gene: TRBV5-3; CDR3aa: CARSSRTTTPTDYEQYF; CDR3nt: TGTGCCAGAAGCTCGCGGACAACAACGCCCACGGACTACGAGCAGTACTTC
j_gene: TRBJ2-3; len: 16; d_gene: TRBD2; abundance: NA; v_gene: TRBV5-1; CDR3aa: CASTLGLAGGTDTQYF; CDR3nt: TGCGCCAGCACTTTGGGACTAGCGGGAGGAACAGATACGCAGTATTTT
j_gene: TRBJ1-1; len: 15; d_gene: NA; abundance: NA; v_gene: TRBV4-1; CDR3aa: CASSAQTGMNTEAFF; CDR3nt: TGCGCCAGCAGCGCCCAGACAGGAATGAACACTGAAGCTTTCTTT
j_gene: TRBJ1-3; len: 15; d_gene: NA; abundance: NA; v_gene: TRBV9; CDR3aa: CASSYYADSGNTIYF; CDR3nt: TGTGCCAGCAGCTATTACGCCGACTCTGGAAACACCATATATTTT
j_gene: TRBJ2-3; len: 15; d_gene: NA; abundance: NA; v_gene: TRBV7-9; CDR3aa: CASSLEGGPTDTQYF; CDR3nt: TGTGCCAGCAGCTTAGAGGGCGGGCCTACAGATACGCAGTATTTT
j_gene: TRBJ2-1; len: 14; d_gene: TRBD2; abundance: NA; v_gene: TRBV6-5; CDR3aa: CAVYSGTRGDEQFF; CDR3nt: TGTGCCGTGTATTCGGGGACTAGGGGGGATGAGCAGTTCTTC
j_gene: TRBJ1-6; len: 16; d_gene: NA; abundance: NA; v_gene: TRBV20-1; CDR3aa: CSASSWGDRIESPLHF; CDR3nt: TGCAGTGCTAGTTCCTGGGGAGACCGGATTGAGTCACCCCTCCACTTT
j_gene: TRBJ1-6; len: 14; d_gene: NA; abundance: NA; v_gene: TRBV5-6; CDR3aa: CASSLRGGDSPLHF; CDR3nt: TGTGCCAGCAGCTTGCGAGGGGGTGATTCACCCCTCCACTTT
j_gene: TRBJ1-1; len: 16; d_gene: TRBD1; abundance: NA; v_gene: TRBV18; CDR3aa: CASTLRDRGTNTEAFF; CDR3nt: TGTGCCAGCACTCTAAGGGACAGGGGGACCAACACTGAAGCTTTCTTT
j_gene: TRBJ1-4; len: 16; d_gene: NA; abundance: NA; v_gene: TRBV28; CDR3aa: CASSPAGPTTNEKLFF; CDR3nt: TGTGCCAGCAGCCCCGCGGGCCCTACAACTAATGAAAAACTGTTTTTT
j_gene: TRBJ2-5; len: 15; d_gene: TRBD1; abundance: NA; v_gene: TRBV9; CDR3aa: CASSWTGTGAETQYF; CDR3nt: TGTGCCAGCAGCTGGACCGGGACAGGGGCAGAGACCCAGTACTTC
j_gene: TRBJ1-2; len: 13; d_gene: NA; abundance: NA; v_gene: TRBV10-3; CDR3aa: CAISEDRSYGYTF; CDR3nt: TGTGCCATCAGTGAGGACAGGTCTTATGGCTACACCTTC
j_gene: TRBJ2-3; len: 15; d_gene: NA; abundance: NA; v_gene: TRBV7-3; CDR3aa: CASSLTPGAGDTQYF; CDR3nt: TGTGCCAGCAGCTTAACCCCAGGGGCGGGAGATACGCAGTATTTT
j_gene: TRBJ2-6; len: 18; d_gene: TRBD2; abundance: NA; v_gene: TRBV7-2; CDR3aa: CASSLDLAGGPGANVLTF; CDR3nt: TGTGCCAGCAGCTTAGATCTAGCGGGAGGGCCCGGGGCCAACGTCCTGACTTTC
j_gene: TRBJ2-2; len: 16; d_gene: NA; abundance: few; v_gene: TRBV11-2; CDR3aa: CASSLVSGTNTGELFF; CDR3nt: TGTGCCAGCAGCTTAGTATCAGGGACGAACACCGGGGAGCTGTTTTTT
j_gene: TRBJ1-2; len: 15; d_gene: TRBD1; abundance: few; v_gene: TRBV28; CDR3aa: CASSLEQGASYGYTF; CDR3nt: TGTGCCAGCAGTTTAGAACAGGGGGCCAGCTATGGCTACACCTTC
j_gene: TRBJ2-7; len: 15; d_gene: NA; abundance: NA; v_gene: TRBV19; CDR3aa: CASSRTRFDSYEQYF; CDR3nt: TGTGCCAGTAGTCGGACACGTTTCGACTCCTACGAGCAGTACTTC